This is a list of T cell receptor beta chains from one sample in a study of CD8 T cells in Susac syndrome. One entry per CDR3 protein, called by TCRdb with MiXCR from the immunoSEQ multiplex PCR reads. The data contain under 200,000 distinct CDR3 sequences, over 75% of them seen just once; the ten biggest clones take up 0.075% to 0.095%. Source material: CD4+ T cells from PBMCs. These receptors were obtained from a human donor with Susac syndrome. CDR3s include the opening cysteine and the closing phenylalanine or tryptophan. D genes are given only for firm matches. For some rows the clone size is stated as once, few or many, or as a class when expanded; others skip it.

CDR3	DNA	size	J	V	D
CASSQETRGLGYTF	TGCGCCAGCAGCCAAGAAACCAGGGGGCTTGGCTACACCTTC	.	TRBJ1-2	TRBV4-1	TRBD1
CASSERLITGELFF	TGTGCCAGCAGTGAACGGCTCATCACCGGGGAGCTGTTTTTT	.	TRBJ2-2	TRBV2	.
CASSRTEGRLAYEQYF	TGTGCCAGCAGCAGGACCGAAGGGAGACTAGCCTACGAGCAGTACTTC	.	TRBJ2-7	TRBV21-1	.
CASSPRPTSYEQYF	TGTGCCAGCAGCCCGCGTCCTACCTCCTACGAGCAGTACTTC	.	TRBJ2-7	TRBV6-5	.
CASREQGEAFF	TGTGCCAGCAGGGAACAGGGAGAAGCTTTCTTT	.	TRBJ1-1	TRBV2	.
CASSLVFRSSYEQYF	TGTGCCAGCAGCTTGGTTTTCAGGAGTTCCTACGAGCAGTACTTC	.	TRBJ2-7	TRBV5-6	.
CASSQTGVPSDTQYF	TGTGCCAGCAGCCAGACAGGGGTGCCCTCGGATACGCAGTATTTT	once	TRBJ2-3	TRBV5-4	TRBD1
CASSIARSYSYNEQFF	TGTGCCAGTAGTATAGCCAGATCCTACTCCTACAATGAGCAGTTCTTC	.	TRBJ2-1	TRBV19	.
CATAVVQGDQETQYF	TGTGCCACGGCAGTCGTACAGGGCGACCAAGAGACCCAGTACTTC	.	TRBJ2-5	TRBV15	.
CATSRDRSYEQYF	TGTGCCACCAGCAGAGACAGGTCCTACGAGCAGTACTTC	.	TRBJ2-7	TRBV15	.
CASSPQGSYQETQYF	TGTGCCAGCAGCCCCCAGGGCAGCTACCAAGAGACCCAGTACTTC	once	TRBJ2-5	TRBV6-2/TRBV6-3	.
CASSHSRGGTEAFF	TGTGCCAGCAGCCATAGCAGGGGGGGCACTGAAGCTTTCTTT	.	TRBJ1-1	TRBV7-8	TRBD1
CASSQGRSGGAETQYF	TGTGCCAGCAGCCAAGGAAGGAGCGGGGGGGCGGAGACCCAGTACTTC	once	TRBJ2-5	TRBV4-2	TRBD2
CSARNRGPGGNQPQHF	TGCAGTGCTAGAAACAGGGGGCCAGGGGGCAATCAGCCCCAGCATTTT	.	TRBJ1-5	TRBV20-1	TRBD1
CASSGPHYEQYF	TGTGCCAGCAGTGGACCGCACTACGAGCAGTACTTC	once	TRBJ2-7	TRBV28	.
CASSLEGFHEQYF	TGTGCCAGCAGTTTGGAGGGTTTCCACGAGCAGTACTTC	.	TRBJ2-7	TRBV27	.
CASTSSSVQETQYF	TGTGCCAGTACTTCCAGCTCCGTCCAAGAGACCCAGTACTTC	.	TRBJ2-5	TRBV19	.
CASSPVGELSNYGYTF	TGTGCCAGCAGCCCGGTGGGGGAGCTCTCTAACTATGGCTACACCTTC	.	TRBJ1-2	TRBV7-9	.
CSASQSNYGYTF	TGCAGTGCTAGCCAGAGTAACTATGGCTACACCTTC	.	TRBJ1-2	TRBV20-1	.
CSVEDPRGAQETQYF	TGCAGCGTTGAAGACCCACGGGGGGCGCAAGAGACCCAGTACTTC	.	TRBJ2-5	TRBV29-1	.
CASSLEPLYEQYF	TGTGCCAGCAGCTTAGAACCCCTCTACGAGCAGTACTTC	.	TRBJ2-7	TRBV11-2	.
CATSRDEGLNQPQHF	TGTGCCACCAGCAGAGACGAGGGTCTCAATCAGCCCCAGCATTTT	.	TRBJ1-5	TRBV15	.
CASAGTSGSRGQYF	TGTGCCAGTGCCGGGACTAGCGGGAGTAGGGGGCAGTACTTC	.	TRBJ2-7	TRBV19	TRBD2
CASSYGSPREQYF	TGTGCCAGCAGCTACGGCAGTCCTCGTGAGCAGTACTTC	.	TRBJ2-7	TRBV7-8	.
CASSDLGFRGEKLFF	TGTGCCAGCAGTGATCTGGGGTTTCGTGGCGAAAAACTGTTTTTT	.	TRBJ1-4	TRBV2	.
CASSYPTHPSLSNQPQHF	TGTGCCAGCAGTTACCCCACACATCCATCCTTAAGCAATCAGCCCCAGCATTTT	.	TRBJ1-5	TRBV6-2/TRBV6-3	.
CASSPDRGLEQYF	TGTGCCAGCAGTCCTGACAGGGGGCTCGAGCAGTACTTC	once	TRBJ2-7	TRBV27	TRBD1
CASSFWASGNTIYF	TGTGCCAGCAGTTTTTGGGCCTCTGGAAACACCATATATTTT	.	TRBJ1-3	TRBV12-3/TRBV12-4	.
CASSSTDGLTYEQYF	TGTGCCAGCAGCTCCACGGACGGGCTAACCTACGAGCAGTACTTC	.	TRBJ2-7	TRBV7-9	.
CASSLMRWGTTNTEAFF	TGTGCCAGCAGTTTAATGAGGTGGGGAACTACGAACACTGAAGCTTTCTTT	.	TRBJ1-1	TRBV12-3/TRBV12-4	.
CASSQYWTSGVVGSDTQYF	TGTGCCAGCAGCCAATATTGGACTAGCGGGGTTGTTGGTTCAGATACGCAGTATTTT	.	TRBJ2-3	TRBV14	TRBD2
CSVGRQGNEQFF	TGCAGCGTTGGGAGACAGGGTAATGAGCAGTTCTTC	.	TRBJ2-1	TRBV29-1	TRBD1
CATSDLRTDTQYF	TGTGCCACCAGCGATTTGAGGACAGATACGCAGTATTTT	.	TRBJ2-3	TRBV24-1	.
CASSLLAGGGSYNEQFF	TGTGCCAGCAGCTTGCTAGCGGGGGGTGGGTCCTACAATGAGCAGTTCTTC	.	TRBJ2-1	TRBV5-6	TRBD2
CASISGGGTYNEQFF	TGTGCCAGCATATCGGGCGGGGGCACCTACAATGAGCAGTTCTTC	.	TRBJ2-1	TRBV6-2/TRBV6-3	.
CASSRGQGAQNYGYTF	TGTGCCAGCAGCCGTGGACAGGGGGCCCAAAACTATGGCTACACCTTC	.	TRBJ1-2	TRBV28	TRBD1
CASNTGPNEKLFF	TGTGCCAGCAACACAGGGCCTAATGAAAAACTGTTTTTT	.	TRBJ1-4	TRBV5-4	.
CASSWGAGTEAFF	TGTGCCAGCAGTTGGGGGGCCGGCACTGAAGCTTTCTTT	.	TRBJ1-1	TRBV12-3/TRBV12-4	.
CASSLDRGRWEQYF	TGTGCCAGCAGTTTGGACAGGGGGCGGTGGGAGCAGTACTTC	.	TRBJ2-7	TRBV12-3/TRBV12-4	TRBD1
CASSPRTGLGPQHF	TGTGCCAGCAGCCCCCGTACAGGGCTTGGGCCCCAGCATTTT	.	TRBJ1-5	TRBV28	.
CASSGSGIGNEKLFF	TGCGCCAGCAGCGGCTCGGGGATAGGGAATGAAAAACTGTTTTTT	.	TRBJ1-4	TRBV5-1	.
CATSDWGSGNNYGYTF	TGTGCCACCAGTGATTGGGGTTCAGGGAACAACTATGGCTACACCTTC	.	TRBJ1-2	TRBV24-1	.
CAWDRSSGNTIYF	TGTGCCTGGGACCGAAGCTCTGGAAACACCATATATTTT	.	TRBJ1-3	TRBV30	.
CAISGVAASTDTQYF	TGTGCCATCAGTGGGGTCGCGGCTAGCACAGATACGCAGTATTTT	once	TRBJ2-3	TRBV10-3	.
CAGGMGGTDTQYF	TGTGCCGGAGGGATGGGGGGCACAGATACGCAGTATTTT	.	TRBJ2-3	TRBV6-6	.
CASSPTRNNEQFF	TGTGCCAGCAGCCCTACTAGGAACAATGAGCAGTTCTTC	.	TRBJ2-1	TRBV12-3/TRBV12-4	.
CASSFGQPQHF	TGTGCCAGCAGTTTTGGTCAGCCCCAGCATTTT	.	TRBJ1-5	TRBV12-3/TRBV12-4	.
CASSQDTGGRIF	TGTGCCAGCAGCCAAGATACGGGGGGGAGGATCTTC	.	TRBJ2-1	TRBV14	TRBD2
CASSPTGGVYEQYF	TGTGCCAGCTCACCGACAGGGGGCGTCTACGAGCAGTACTTC	.	TRBJ2-7	TRBV18	TRBD1